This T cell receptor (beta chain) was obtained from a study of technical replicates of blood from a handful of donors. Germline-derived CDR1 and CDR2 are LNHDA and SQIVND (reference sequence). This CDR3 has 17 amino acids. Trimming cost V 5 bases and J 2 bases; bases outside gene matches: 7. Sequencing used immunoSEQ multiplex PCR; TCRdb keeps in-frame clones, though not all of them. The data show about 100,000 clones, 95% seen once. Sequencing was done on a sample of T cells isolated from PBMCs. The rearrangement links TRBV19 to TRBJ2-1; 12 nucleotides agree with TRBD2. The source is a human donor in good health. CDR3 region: CASSSLAGGRAYNEQFF. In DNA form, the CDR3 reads TGTGCCAGTAGTTCACTAGCGGGGGGCCGCGCCTACAATGAGCAGTTCTTC.